A selection of T cell receptor beta chains follows, all from one sample in a study of shared clonotypes between healthy human individuals. Profiling relied on immunoSEQ multiplex PCR, and the TCRdb table lists in-frame clones only, not all of them. Of more than 2 million clones in the sample, 85% to 95% were seen once. The sequenced sample was naive CD4+ T cells sorted from blood. The receptors originated from a man aged 18 to 30 in good health. Each CDR3 is given with its conserved first and last residue. The order of the fields is CDR3 length, clone size, D gene, J gene, V gene, CDR3 protein, CDR3 DNA. The D gene is left open where the match is weak. Clone sizes are given selectively: once, few, many, or a class where the clone is expanded.

cdr3_length: 14
clone_size: NA
d_call: NA
j_call: TRBJ2-2
v_call: TRBV28
cdr3_aa: CASTSGTNTGELFF
cdr3_nt: TGTGCCAGCACTTCAGGGACGAACACCGGGGAGCTGTTTTTT

cdr3_length: 15
clone_size: NA
d_call: NA
j_call: TRBJ2-7
v_call: TRBV27
cdr3_aa: CASSSLGAGAYEQYF
cdr3_nt: TGTGCCAGCAGCTCTCTAGGGGCAGGAGCCTACGAGCAGTACTTC

cdr3_length: 14
clone_size: NA
d_call: NA
j_call: TRBJ1-6
v_call: TRBV9
cdr3_aa: CASSVGSNNSPLHF
cdr3_nt: TGTGCCAGCAGCGTTGGTTCTAATAATTCACCCCTCCACTTT

cdr3_length: 14
clone_size: NA
d_call: TRBD1
j_call: TRBJ2-2
v_call: TRBV19
cdr3_aa: CASIRTGFGGELFF
cdr3_nt: TGTGCCAGTATAAGGACAGGGTTTGGCGGGGAGCTGTTTTTT

cdr3_length: 13
clone_size: NA
d_call: NA
j_call: TRBJ1-1
v_call: TRBV30
cdr3_aa: CAWSVMGQLEAFF
cdr3_nt: TGTGCCTGGAGTGTAATGGGGCAGCTTGAAGCTTTCTTT

cdr3_length: 15
clone_size: once
d_call: NA
j_call: TRBJ2-1
v_call: TRBV4-1
cdr3_aa: CASSQGERPYNEQFF
cdr3_nt: TGCGCCAGCAGCCAAGGGGAGCGGCCCTACAATGAGCAGTTCTTC

cdr3_length: 12
clone_size: NA
d_call: TRBD1
j_call: TRBJ1-1
v_call: TRBV11-2
cdr3_aa: CASSLQQGEAFF
cdr3_nt: TGTGCCAGCAGCTTACAACAGGGGGAAGCTTTCTTT

cdr3_length: 14
clone_size: NA
d_call: TRBD1
j_call: TRBJ1-5
v_call: TRBV2
cdr3_aa: CASKGQGGNQPQHF
cdr3_nt: TGTGCCAGCAAAGGACAGGGCGGCAATCAGCCCCAGCATTTT

cdr3_length: 16
clone_size: NA
d_call: TRBD2
j_call: TRBJ2-7
v_call: TRBV6-5
cdr3_aa: CASSYAGTSGTYEQYF
cdr3_nt: TGTGCCAGCAGTTACGCCGGGACTAGCGGCACCTACGAGCAGTACTTC

cdr3_length: 17
clone_size: NA
d_call: NA
j_call: TRBJ2-7
v_call: TRBV2
cdr3_aa: CASSEGYGTESHYEQYF
cdr3_nt: TGTGCCAGCAGTGAAGGGTACGGGACCGAGAGCCATTACGAGCAGTACTTC

cdr3_length: 15
clone_size: NA
d_call: TRBD1
j_call: TRBJ1-2
v_call: TRBV6-1
cdr3_aa: CASSELDRIYYGYTF
cdr3_nt: TGTGCCAGCAGTGAACTGGACAGGATCTACTATGGCTACACCTTC

cdr3_length: 16
clone_size: NA
d_call: TRBD1
j_call: TRBJ1-4
v_call: TRBV7-9
cdr3_aa: CASSQTGAILNEKLFF
cdr3_nt: TGTGCCAGCAGCCAGACAGGGGCCATTCTTAATGAAAAACTGTTTTTT

cdr3_length: 15
clone_size: NA
d_call: NA
j_call: TRBJ2-7
v_call: TRBV6-5
cdr3_aa: CASSLRGGSLYEQYF
cdr3_nt: TGTGCCAGCAGCCTACGGGGTGGGTCCCTCTACGAGCAGTACTTC

cdr3_length: 14
clone_size: NA
d_call: TRBD1
j_call: TRBJ1-5
v_call: TRBV6-5
cdr3_aa: CASRETGGDQPQHF
cdr3_nt: TGTGCCAGCAGGGAGACAGGGGGCGATCAGCCCCAGCATTTT

cdr3_length: 15
clone_size: NA
d_call: TRBD2
j_call: TRBJ2-7
v_call: TRBV18
cdr3_aa: CASSQTGTTTYEQYF
cdr3_nt: TGTGCCAGCTCACAAACCGGGACTACCACGTACGAGCAGTACTTC

cdr3_length: 14
clone_size: NA
d_call: NA
j_call: TRBJ2-7
v_call: TRBV28
cdr3_aa: CASSFPGSSYEQYF
cdr3_nt: TGTGCCAGCAGTTTCCCAGGGAGCTCCTACGAGCAGTACTTC

cdr3_length: 15
clone_size: NA
d_call: NA
j_call: TRBJ2-3
v_call: TRBV9
cdr3_aa: CASSPRSGSTDTQYF
cdr3_nt: TGTGCCAGCAGCCCCCGGTCGGGTAGCACAGATACGCAGTATTTT

cdr3_length: 15
clone_size: NA
d_call: TRBD1
j_call: TRBJ1-2
v_call: TRBV10-2
cdr3_aa: CASSMQGQGNYGYTF
cdr3_nt: TGCGCCAGCAGTATGCAGGGACAGGGGAACTATGGCTACACCTTC

cdr3_length: 14
clone_size: NA
d_call: NA
j_call: TRBJ2-3
v_call: TRBV10-3
cdr3_aa: CAISESTVTDTQYF
cdr3_nt: TGTGCCATCAGTGAGTCGACGGTCACAGATACGCAGTATTTT

cdr3_length: 17
clone_size: NA
d_call: TRBD1
j_call: TRBJ1-2
v_call: TRBV19
cdr3_aa: CASSPGTGIGLIYGYTF
cdr3_nt: TGTGCCAGTAGTCCCGGGACAGGGATCGGGCTCATCTATGGCTACACCTTC

cdr3_length: 16
clone_size: NA
d_call: NA
j_call: TRBJ2-1
v_call: TRBV18
cdr3_aa: CASSPSNQRIYNEQFF
cdr3_nt: TGTGCCAGCTCACCATCGAACCAGCGGATTTACAATGAGCAGTTCTTC

cdr3_length: 15
clone_size: NA
d_call: TRBD1
j_call: TRBJ1-6
v_call: TRBV30
cdr3_aa: CACAGTGKKNSPLHF
cdr3_nt: TGTGCCTGCGCCGGGACAGGGAAGAAGAATTCACCCCTCCACTTT

cdr3_length: 14
clone_size: NA
d_call: NA
j_call: TRBJ2-2
v_call: TRBV10-3
cdr3_aa: CAISESPATGELFF
cdr3_nt: TGTGCCATCAGTGAGTCGCCAGCCACCGGGGAGCTGTTTTTT

cdr3_length: 15
clone_size: NA
d_call: TRBD1
j_call: TRBJ2-7
v_call: TRBV7-2
cdr3_aa: CASSLGDREGNEQYF
cdr3_nt: TGTGCCAGCAGCCTTGGGGACAGGGAAGGTAACGAGCAGTACTTC

cdr3_length: 11
clone_size: NA
d_call: NA
j_call: TRBJ1-1
v_call: TRBV6-5
cdr3_aa: CATTRNTEAFF
cdr3_nt: TGTGCCACCACAAGGAACACTGAAGCTTTCTTT